This record concerns one TCR beta chain sequence. At least ten counts were recorded for this clonotype. Its antigen is unknown. Per-nucleotide qualities are absent, and no much larger clonotype sits a single base away. The source of the sample is a study of T cells in Graves' hyperthyroidism and ophthalmopathy (dated by TCRdb to the late 2010s). A note on the overall study: Peripheral blood was collected at initial diagnosis, before any treatment. In six Graves' hyperthyroidism patients, the study also compared T-cell repertoires from thyroid tissue with T-cell repertoires from blood. According to the paper, TCR Vbeta CDR3 sequencing was carried out on about 140 peripheral blood samples, which came from some 41 ophthalmopathy, 70 to 80 hyperthyroidism and approximately 17 progressor patients. A discovery cohort of roughly 100 patients, about 40 with Graves' ophthalmopathy and 55 to 65 with stable Graves' hyperthyroidism, was used to find distinguishing TCR V-J signatures. The approximately 98 discovery patients were randomly divided into training and test sets at a 7:3 ratio. Prospective prediction of ophthalmopathy was tested in an independent validation cohort of 18 to 20 hyperthyroidism patients and around 16 patients who later progressed to ophthalmopathy. After sampling, hyperthyroidism patients received methimazole starting at 30 mg daily, and ophthalmopathy patients received high-dose intravenous methylprednisolone. Study-level results and caveats: Most expanded thyroid clonotypes (frequency above 0.001) were also detected in blood, suggesting blood repertoires may reflect thyroid immune responses. A model built on a 13 V-J signature distinguished ophthalmopathy from stable hyperthyroidism, reaching about 88% sensitivity and around 81% specificity in cross-validation and 80%/75% in testing. In validation, the model predicted progression to ophthalmopathy a median of approximately 6.3 months before onset, with roughly 71% sensitivity and about 72% specificity. Sample size was not statistically predetermined, and blinding of investigators to group allocation was not performed.

Amplification of TCR beta CDR3 regions was carried out from RNA transcripts. For the first round of RT-PCR on the TCR CDR3, the HTBI primer set was used together with the Qiagen OneStep RT-PCR kit. Libraries were constructed in a second round of multiplex PCR, after which size selection and purification were performed. Libraries were sequenced paired-end with 100 bp reads on an Illumina HiSeq2000. On the study's bioinformatics: Raw data were processed with SOAPnuke, discarding reads with adapters, uncalled bases, mean Phred below 15, or no exact constant-primer or identifier match. High-quality paired reads were merged using COPE v1.2.5, and each unique nucleotide sequence was defined as a clonotype. Clonotypes were aligned to IMGT TRBV, TRBD and TRBJ reference segments using MiTCR v1.1. The analysis was restricted to V-J combinations with a frequency above 0.0001, which together covered 99% to 99.2% of the repertoires. A TCS score was defined as the ratio between F50 (clonal expansion) and ExV (chaos), using BLOSUM62-based TCRdist between CDR3 peptides within each V-J. Welch's t-statistics and random forest reduced around 550 V-J features to about 13, which were used in a naive Bayes classifier (R e1071). TCRdb trimmed public reads at Q25 via fastp, called clones via MiXCR and kept in-frame beta chains. Entries that share a CDR3 protein sequence are merged under the most common genes and DNA. TCRdb's processing, not the study's, gives the V and J calls here. The sample table lists hundreds of thousands of distinct CDR3 sequences, around 13% of them with a count of one. The ten largest clones add up to more than 5% of the sample.

CDR1 and CDR2, looked up from the germline V gene, are MNHNS and SASEGT. Counted from cysteine to phenylalanine, this CDR3 has 12 amino acids. Only the CDR3 DNA is retained, 36 bases long and in frame from the first base. V and J lose 2 bases and 8 bases, and a span of 7 bases separates them. Hyperthyroidism patients were newly diagnosed, with disease duration under 2 months, and aged 18 to 65 years. The study excluded patients with uncontrolled infections, other autoimmune diseases, pregnancy or lactation. Diagnoses were based on clinical symptoms, serum thyroxine and TRAb, thyroid ultrasound and orbital computed tomography. For progressor patients, blood was drawn at the first diagnosis of hyperthyroidism, before any ophthalmopathy symptoms had appeared. PBMCs were isolated from 7.5 to 10 ml of fresh peripheral blood by Ficoll-Paque density gradient centrifugation. Patients classed as progressors first received a Graves' hyperthyroidism diagnosis and then went on to develop ophthalmopathy during follow-up. Trizol reagent was used to extract total RNA, and RNA quality was then checked on an Agilent 2100 Bioanalyzer.

This TCR came from a woman aged 25 to 39 with Graves' hyperthyroidism that later progressed to Graves' ophthalmopathy. The sample taken for sequencing was blood. The rearranged segments are TRBV6-1 and TRBJ2-1; the D gene remains uncertain. In nucleotide form, the sequence is TGTGCCAGCAGTGAAACGAGATATGAGCAGTTCTTC. This encodes CASSETRYEQFF.